These T cell receptor beta chains were read from a single sample in a study of regulatory T cells in long-lasting Graves disease. TCRdb reprocessed the multiplex PCR reads with MiXCR, giving one entry per CDR3 protein. The sample records about 400,000 distinct CDR3 sequences, around 15% being singletons. These data were likewise used in another study, on T cells in Graves' hyperthyroidism and ophthalmopathy.

Sequencing used peripheral blood mononuclear cells (PBMCs), obtained at new diagnosis, from a patient treated with antithyroid drugs. These receptors were taken from a woman aged 18 to 35 with Graves disease. The CDR3 runs from the conserved cysteine through the conserved F or W. D genes are given only for firm matches.

>TRBJ2-1|TRBV28|-
CASTPTTGHSYNEQFF
>TRBJ2-7|TRBV7-3|-
CASSLGVQGTQYF
>TRBJ1-4|TRBV28|-
CASSGAQGNEEKLFF
>TRBJ2-5|TRBV20-1|TRBD2
CSATRGGEETQYF
>TRBJ1-5|TRBV20-1|-
CSATTGGNSNQPQHF
>TRBJ1-1|TRBV30|-
CAWRESGRGAEAFF
>TRBJ1-1|TRBV29-1|-
CSVDSGGNTEAFF
>TRBJ1-1|TRBV19|TRBD1
CASSTSGQGAGTEAFF
>TRBJ1-4|TRBV2|-
CASSAGTRGELFF
>TRBJ2-7|TRBV18|TRBD1
CASSPRTGTAYEQYF
>TRBJ1-4|TRBV19|TRBD1
CATSGTGGITNEKLFF